This T cell receptor (beta chain) was documented in a study of T cell repertoires in urothelial bladder cancer. General study findings and limits: In carcinoma specimens, a single clone made up to roughly 17% of infiltrating lymphocytes. Carcinoma specimens had fewer T cells than benign specimens.

From germline, CDR1 is LGHNA and CDR2 YNFKEQ. The CDR3 runs 17 residues. Trimming at V came to 0 bases and at J to 2 bases, leaving 7 bases not matched to a gene. The protocol was immunoSEQ multiplex PCR, while the TCRdb copy is restricted to in-frame clones and leaves out a portion. This repertoire shows around 1,400 clones, around 68% found once; its top ten account for less than 35%. For this clone: The antigen is undetermined.

Sequenced: tumor-infiltrating cells from bladder cancer. The clonotype originates from a human donor with urothelial carcinoma. The chain couples TRBV4-2 to TRBJ2-4; 7 bases align to TRBD2. In DNA form, the CDR3 reads TGTGCCAGCAGCCAAGATCCCGGCAGCGGGACCAAAAACATTCAGTACTTC. Its translation: CASSQDPGSGTKNIQYF.